The 4 T cell receptor beta chains presented below share a single source sample, sequenced in a study of control samples from healthy donors and cancer patients. The protocol was immunoSEQ multiplex PCR, while the TCRdb copy is restricted to in-frame clones and leaves out a portion. The profile covers 100,000 to 150,000 clones, with around 93% appearing a single time and roughly 1.7% taken by the ten largest. Sample: PBMCs. The receptors come from a man in his forties or fifties with head and neck cancer.

The chain joins TRBV29-1 to TRBJ1-2; maybe TRBD1 (5 bases). With 7 bases removed from V and 1 base from J, the gap between germline ends came to 10 bases. Germline V CDR1 and CDR2: SQVTM, ANQGSEA. The CDR3 sequence is 12 residues long. In nucleotides, the CDR3 is TGCAGCGCCACAGGAGGTAACTATGGCTACACCTTC. Translation: CSATGGNYGYTF.

This chain connects TRBV18 to TRBJ2-6; D perhaps matches TRBD1 (5 bases). CDR3 size: 18 residues. V lost 3 bases and J 2 bases, leaving 17 bases between the germline ends. Germline CDR1 KGHSH, CDR2 LQKENI. CDR3 nucleotides: TGTGCCAGCTCACCCATACAGGTCGAGGACACTGGGGCCAACGTCCTGACTTTC. This codes for CASSPIQVEDTGANVLTF.

This clone was seen more than once but under ten times. CDR3 nucleotide sequence: TGTGCCAGCAGCTTAGCCGCTTCTGGAAATTCACCCCTCCACTTT. It translates to CASSLAASGNSPLHF. The V and J genes are TRBV11-2 and TRBJ1-6; D is undetermined. The germline V gene has CDR1 SGHAT and CDR2 FQNNGV. The CDR3 is 15 residues long. V shed 1 base and J shed 7 bases, with 11 bases lying between them.

The chain employs TRBV11-2 and TRBJ2-2; 7 nucleotides match TRBD2. CDR3 length equals 16 residues. V trimming: 5 bases; J trimming: 5 bases; junction bases outside the gene matches: 11. Germline CDR1 reads SGHAT; CDR2 reads FQNNGV. Written as DNA, the CDR3 is TGTGCCAGCAGCGCCCGGGGGGTGGCAGATACCGGGGAGCTGTTTTTT. As protein: CASSARGVADTGELFF.